The 24 T cell receptor beta chains given below trace back to one sample, sequenced in a study of spatial heterogeneity in lung cancer. From the 5' RACE reads, TCRdb called clonotypes with MiXCR, one entry per CDR3 protein. The sample has 50,000 to 60,000 distinct CDR3 sequences, more than 6.5% seen once; the top ten hold around 36%. Specified time point: blood at routine non-recurrence follow-up after resection. Without sorting, whole RNA was sequenced from tumor, nontumor lung or frozen PBMC. The material was PBMCs, obtained at follow-up. The receptors here all came from a female donor with early-stage non-small cell lung cancer.

This clonotype was observed many times. CDR3 in amino acids: CASSYGRDDVTTAFF. The CDR3 nucleotides are TGTGCCAGCAGTTACGGCAGGGACGATGTAACGACAGCTTTCTTT. The rearrangement joins TRBV6-2 or TRBV6-3 to TRBJ1-1; tentative D call: TRBD1 (5 bases). Germline CDR1 MNHEY, CDR2 SVGEGT. The CDR3 has 15 residues. V was pared by 2 bases and J by 10 bases, with 20 bases between.

This clonotype was observed a handful of times. V and J are TRBV28 and TRBJ2-1; the match to TRBD2 covers 8 bases. The CDR3 consists of 15 residues. CDR1 is MDHEN and CDR2 is SYDVKM in the germline V gene. V trimming: 7 bases; J trimming: 5 bases; junction bases outside the gene matches: 10. Written as DNA, the CDR3 is TGTGCCAGCACCTCCGCAAGCGGGGGACACAATGAGCAGTTCTTC. It specifies CASTSASGGHNEQFF.

This clonotype was detected many times. The V call is TRBV5-1, the J call TRBJ2-1, with D possibly matching TRBD2 (7 bases). Germline assignment: CDR1 SGHRS and CDR2 YFSETQ. V lost 5 bases and J lost 4, with 16 bases in between. CDR3 length: 15 amino acids. Here the CDR3 reads CASRISGGVYNEQFF. The CDR3 DNA is TGCGCCAGCAGGATTTCGGGGGGCGTTTACAATGAGCAGTTCTTC.

This clonotype has a handful of counts. The rearrangement uses TRBV4-3 and TRBJ2-1; D not certain. V was shortened by 0 bases and J by 8 bases, with 11 bases between the two germline ends. The CDR3 spans 14 residues. Looked up from germline, CDR1 is LGHNA and CDR2 is YSLEER. CDR3 nucleotides: TGCGCCAGCAGCCAAGAACTTCTAATCGATGAGCAGTTCTTC. Its protein is CASSQELLIDEQFF.

This clonotype was observed at least ten times. The V call is TRBV9, the J call TRBJ2-3; D perhaps matches TRBD2 (5 bases). V lost 2 bases, J lost 0 bases, and 10 bases lay in between. There are 15 residues in the CDR3. The germline gives CDR1 SGDLS, CDR2 YYNGEE. The CDR3 region has the DNA TGTGCCAGCAGCGTGGAGCGGTGGAGCACAGATACGCAGTATTTT. Translating gives CASSVERWSTDTQYF.

This clonotype was seen many times. J is TRBJ2-2 and V is TRBV7-9; D not certain. Germline V lookup: CDR1 SEHNR, CDR2 FQNEAQ (reference sequence). Trimming took 11 bases from V and 4 from J, leaving 14 bases between them. CDR3 size: 13 residues. The CDR3 protein is CAPVRYSTGELFF. For the CDR3, the DNA is TGTGCCCCCGTCAGGTATAGCACCGGGGAGCTGTTTTTT. Using reference TRBV7-9 and TRBJ2-2 for the parts outside the CDR3, the full variable domain is DTGVSQNPRHKITKRGQNVTFRCDPISEHNRLYWYRQTLGQGPEFLTYFQNEAQLEKSRLLSDRFSAERPKGSFSTLEIQRTEQGDSAMYLCAPVRYSTGELFFGEGSRLTVL.

This clonotype was found a few times. This chain connects TRBV28 to TRBJ2-1; no clear D. In germline, CDR1 is MDHEN, CDR2 SYDVKM. Trimming pared 6 bases from V and 6 bases from J, leaving 12 bases between. CDR3 length: 13 residues. As DNA, the CDR3 is TGTGCCAGCAGACAGAGACTGCCCAATGAGCAGTTCTTC. Its translation: CASRQRLPNEQFF.

This clonotype was found many times. The CDR3 region is CASSPPGLAGGNEQFF. The CDR3 coding sequence is TGTGCCAGCAGCCCCCCGGGACTAGCGGGGGGGAATGAGCAGTTCTTC. The chain recombines TRBV7-9 with TRBJ2-1; 16 bases fit TRBD2. CDR3 length: 16 amino acids. In germline, CDR1 is SEHNR, CDR2 FQNEAQ (reference sequence). V shed 5 bases, J shed 7 bases, and the junction held 5 bases outside the gene matches.

This clonotype has more than one count but fewer than ten. The chain is built from TRBV28 and TRBJ2-3, with TRBD2 matching 7 bases. This CDR3 has 15 residues. After removal of 1 base from V and 7 bases from J, the junction contained 8 bases not matched to a gene. Germline CDR1 is MDHEN and CDR2 is SYDVKM. The CDR3 bases are TGTGCCAGCAGTTTATCCTCCGGGGGGATAAATACGCAGTATTTT. Protein sequence: CASSLSSGGINTQYF.

This clonotype was seen at least ten times. V gene TRBV12-3 or TRBV12-4 combines with J gene TRBJ2-7; D perhaps matches TRBD2 (6 bases). V lost 3 bases to trimming and J lost 2 bases, with 14 bases between them. The CDR3 has 15 residues. CDR3 in DNA: TGTGCCAGCAGTTTGAAGGGGACTGGGCCCTACGAGCAGTACTTC. Amino acids: CASSLKGTGPYEQYF.

This clonotype was observed at least ten times. The chain employs TRBV4-1 and TRBJ1-2, with D possibly being TRBD1 (6 bases). The CDR3 is 15 amino acids. The germline V gene encodes CDR1 MGHRA and CDR2 YSYEKL. The ends were cut back, 0 bases at V and 7 bases at J, with 15 bases in the middle. CDR3 amino acids: CASSQDRGQGGGYTF. The DNA for the CDR3 is TGCGCCAGCAGCCAAGATCGGGGGCAGGGCGGTGGCTACACCTTC.

In this sample, this clonotype turned up many times. V is TRBV4-1 and J is TRBJ2-7; possibly TRBD1 for D (5 bases). Germline V gene lookup returns CDR1 MGHRA and CDR2 YSYEKL. This CDR3 is 14 amino acids long. Trimming pared 0 bases from V and 6 bases from J, leaving 12 bases between. CDR3 nucleotide sequence: TGCGCCAGCAGCCAAGATCAGGGCAGGGTCGAGCAGTACTTC. It yields the protein CASSQDQGRVEQYF.

In DNA, the CDR3 is TGTGCCAGCAACCAGCGCTATGAGCAGTTCTTC. Protein product: CASNQRYEQFF. The chain uses TRBV6-6 and TRBJ2-1; D unresolved. CDR3 size: 11 residues. The germline V gene encodes CDR1 MNHNY and CDR2 SVGAGI (reference sequence). With 7 bases removed from V and 8 bases from J, the gap between germline ends came to 9 bases.

This clonotype was found a few times. The chain links TRBV3-1 to TRBJ2-3; 9 nucleotides agree with TRBD2. V was clipped by 1 base and J by 2 bases; unmatched bases: 4. Per the germline V gene, CDR1 is LGHDT and CDR2 is YNNKEL (reference sequence). The CDR3 is 16 residues long. CDR3 in amino acids: CASSQVPSGVTDTQYF. CDR3 coding DNA: TGTGCCAGCAGCCAAGTACCTAGCGGGGTCACAGATACGCAGTATTTT.

This clonotype was recorded at least ten times. V gene TRBV19 combines with J gene TRBJ1-2; D perhaps matches TRBD1 (5 bases). V was pared by 5 bases and J by 2 bases, with 15 bases between. The CDR3 runs to 15 residues. Germline CDR1 LNHDA, CDR2 SQIVND (reference sequence). In DNA, the CDR3 is TGTGCCAGTAGTCCGAGAAACAGGAACAACTATGGCTACACCTTC. It specifies CASSPRNRNNYGYTF.

The chain joins TRBV18 to TRBJ1-1; weak D call: TRBD1 (6 bases). The V gene lost 2 bases and the J gene lost 8 bases, with 12 bases spanning the gap. The germline V gene has CDR1 KGHSH and CDR2 LQKENI. This CDR3 region has 13 residues. The CDR3 sequence: CASSPGGTREAFF. As DNA, the CDR3 is TGTGCCAGCTCACCAGGAGGGACAAGAGAAGCTTTCTTT.

This clonotype was observed at least ten times. This sequence joins TRBV4-1 and TRBJ1-2; D perhaps matches TRBD1 (5 bases). Trimming stripped 0 bases from V and 4 bases from J, with 12 bases between. Germline CDR1 MGHRA, CDR2 YSYEKL. The CDR3 length is 15 residues. CDR3: CASSQDRYQGYGYTF. CDR3 sequence (DNA): TGCGCCAGCAGCCAAGACAGGTATCAGGGCTATGGCTACACCTTC.

The V and J genes are TRBV5-6 and TRBJ2-7, with D tentatively TRBD1 or TRBD2 (5 bases each). This CDR3 has 12 amino acids. The germline V and J ends were trimmed by 0 bases and 6 bases, with 7 bases remaining between them. Germline-derived CDR1 and CDR2 are SGHDT and YYEEEE. In DNA form, the CDR3 reads TGTGCCAGCAGCTTGGCCGGGGCCGAGCAGTACTTC. It specifies CASSLAGAEQYF.

In its sample, this clonotype was seen many times. The chain uses TRBV27 and TRBJ1-1; TRBD1 might be the D (5 bases). V lost 6 bases to trimming and J lost 3 bases, with 14 bases between them. This CDR3 spans 14 amino acids. Germline loops: CDR1 MNHEY, CDR2 SMNVEV (reference sequence). CDR3 DNA: TGTGCCAGCAGACGCTGGGACGGCGACACTGAAGCTTTCTTT. This sequence encodes CASRRWDGDTEAFF.

At least ten counts were recorded for this clonotype. The V gene is TRBV5-1, the J gene TRBJ2-1; perhaps TRBD2 as D (6 bases). Germline lookup yields CDR1 SGHRS and CDR2 YFSETQ. This CDR3 has 13 residues. V was cut by 4 bases and J by 5 bases, with 10 bases left in between. CDR3 sequence: CASSRREHNEQFF. The CDR3 bases are TGCGCCAGCAGCCGGAGGGAACACAATGAGCAGTTCTTC.

The sample holds many counts of this clonotype. J is TRBJ2-2 and V is TRBV7-9, with TRBD2 as a possible D gene (6 bases). V was trimmed by 2 bases and J by 6 bases, leaving 22 bases between them. This CDR3 contains 18 residues. Germline values: CDR1 SEHNR, CDR2 FQNEAQ (reference sequence). In DNA, the CDR3 is TGTGCCAGCAGCTTATATGGGGACGGCGGGGAAGGGCCCGGGGAGCTGTTTTTT. Its protein is CASSLYGDGGEGPGELFF.

This clonotype came up many times. As DNA, the CDR3 is TGCAGTGGGACAGATACGCAGTATTTT. Its translation is CSGTDTQYF. V is TRBV20-1 and J is TRBJ2-3; D gene uncertain. Per germline, CDR1 DFQATT and CDR2 SNEGSKA (reference sequence). The CDR3 contains 9 residues. V shed 7 bases and J shed 3 bases, with 2 bases lying between them.

This sequence joins TRBV27 and TRBJ2-1, with TRBD2 matching over 12 bases. Trimming cost V 2 bases and J 9 bases; bases outside gene matches: 8. This CDR3 has 16 amino acids. Germline V CDR1 and CDR2: MNHEY, SMNVEV (reference sequence). CDR3 in DNA: TGTGCCAGCAGTTTACCAGGACTAGCGGGGCTGGGTGAGCAGTTCTTC. This translates into CASSLPGLAGLGEQFF.

In its sample, this clonotype was seen once. This chain links TRBV6-2 or TRBV6-3 with TRBJ2-3, with TRBD2 matching 9 bases. Germline trimming cut 8 bases from V and 0 bases from J; bases unmatched to any gene: 3. This CDR3 contains 14 residues. Germline V lookup: CDR1 MNHEY, CDR2 SVGEGT. Written as DNA, the CDR3 is TGTGCCAGCGGGACTAGCAGAAGCACAGATACGCAGTATTTT. Protein: CASGTSRSTDTQYF.